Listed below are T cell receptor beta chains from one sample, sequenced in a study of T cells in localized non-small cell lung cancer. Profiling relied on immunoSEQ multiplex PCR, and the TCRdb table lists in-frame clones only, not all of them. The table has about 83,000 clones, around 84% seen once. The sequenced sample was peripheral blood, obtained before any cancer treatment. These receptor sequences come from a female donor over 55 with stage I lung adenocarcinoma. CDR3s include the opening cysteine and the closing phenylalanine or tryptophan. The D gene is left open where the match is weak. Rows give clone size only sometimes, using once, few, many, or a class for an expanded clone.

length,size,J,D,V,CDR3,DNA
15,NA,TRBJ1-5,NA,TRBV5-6,CASSLGSVFNQPQHF,TGTGCCAGCAGCTTGGGGTCGGTATTCAATCAGCCCCAGCATTTT
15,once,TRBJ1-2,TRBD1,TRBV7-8,CASSLATGQGYGYTF,TGTGCCAGCAGCTTAGCGACGGGACAGGGCTATGGCTACACCTTC
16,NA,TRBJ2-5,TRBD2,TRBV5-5,CASSLGTSGAGETQYF,TGTGCCAGCAGCTTGGGGACTAGCGGGGCGGGCGAGACCCAGTACTTC
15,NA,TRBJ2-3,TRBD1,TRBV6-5,CASSSDRGGLNTQYF,TGTGCCAGCAGCTCGGACAGGGGGGGCTTGAATACGCAGTATTTT
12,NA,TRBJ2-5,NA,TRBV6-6,CASSTRGSTQYF,TGTGCCAGCAGTACTCGGGGCAGCACCCAGTACTTC
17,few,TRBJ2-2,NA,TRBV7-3,CASSLTRNRADTGELFF,TGTGCCAGCAGCTTAACAAGGAACAGGGCGGACACCGGGGAGCTGTTTTTT
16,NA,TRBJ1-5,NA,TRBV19,CASSIPGAFGNQPQHF,TGTGCCAGTAGTATACCAGGGGCGTTCGGCAATCAGCCCCAGCATTTT
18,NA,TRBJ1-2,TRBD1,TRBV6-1,CASSVRIFGTGENYGYTF,TGTGCCAGCAGTGTCAGAATATTTGGGACAGGGGAGAACTATGGCTACACCTTC
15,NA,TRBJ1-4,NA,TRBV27,CASSLQGRVNEKLFF,TGTGCCAGCAGTTTACAGGGTCGAGTTAATGAAAAACTGTTTTTT
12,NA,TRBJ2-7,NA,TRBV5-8,CASSLSSYEQYF,TGTGCCAGCAGCCTTAGCTCCTACGAGCAGTACTTC
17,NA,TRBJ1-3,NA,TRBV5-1,CASSSMPGGSSGNTIYF,TGCGCCAGCAGCTCGATGCCAGGCGGGAGCTCTGGAAACACCATATATTTT
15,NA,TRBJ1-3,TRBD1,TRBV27,CASSITGTGGNTIYF,TGTGCCAGCAGTATTACCGGGACAGGGGGAAACACCATATATTTT
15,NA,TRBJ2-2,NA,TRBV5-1,CASSLAGAGTGELFF,TGCGCCAGCAGCTTGGCCGGGGCAGGGACCGGGGAGCTGTTTTTT
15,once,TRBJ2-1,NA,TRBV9,CASSPTGTLSYEQFF,TGTGCCAGCAGTCCTACCGGGACATTGTCTTATGAGCAGTTCTTC
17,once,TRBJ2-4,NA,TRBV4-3,CASSQATGQGAKNIQYF,TGCGCCAGCAGCCAAGCCACAGGTCAAGGGGCCAAAAACATTCAGTACTTC
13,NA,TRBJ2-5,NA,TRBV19,CASSAQVKETQYF,TGTGCCAGTAGTGCACAGGTAAAAGAGACCCAGTACTTC
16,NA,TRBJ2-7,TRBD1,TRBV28,CASSLWSGTGGGEQYF,TGTGCCAGCAGTTTATGGTCCGGGACAGGGGGCGGCGAGCAGTACTTC
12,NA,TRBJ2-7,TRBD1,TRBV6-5,CASSPGGNEQYF,TGTGCCAGCAGTCCAGGGGGCAACGAGCAGTACTTC
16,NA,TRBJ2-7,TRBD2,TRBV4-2,CASTLKDGREGYEQYF,TGTGCCAGCACCTTAAAAGACGGCAGGGAGGGATACGAGCAGTACTTC
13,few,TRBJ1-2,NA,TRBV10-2,CASSSTTEYGYTF,TGCGCCAGCAGCTCTACCACGGAATACGGCTACACCTTC
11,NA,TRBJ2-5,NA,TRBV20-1,CSARLVETQYF,TGCAGTGCTAGATTGGTAGAGACCCAGTACTTC
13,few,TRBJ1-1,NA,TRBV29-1,CSVYGTLNTEAFF,TGCAGCGTCTACGGGACACTGAACACTGAAGCTTTCTTT
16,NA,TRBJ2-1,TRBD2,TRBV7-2,CASRTRTSGGFNEQFF,TGTGCCAGCAGAACCCGGACTAGCGGGGGGTTTAATGAGCAGTTCTTC
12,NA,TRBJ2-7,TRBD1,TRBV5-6,CASRQGVYEQYF,TGTGCCTCACGACAGGGTGTGTACGAGCAGTACTTC
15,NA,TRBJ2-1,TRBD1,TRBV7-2,CASSLDRGTYNEQFF,TGTGCCAGCAGCTTGGACAGGGGGACCTACAATGAGCAGTTCTTC
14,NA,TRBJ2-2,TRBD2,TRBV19,CASKEGGPTGELFF,TGTGCCAGTAAGGAGGGAGGGCCAACCGGGGAGCTGTTTTTT
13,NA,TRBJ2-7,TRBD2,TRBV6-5,CASSNGLAYEQYF,TGTGCCAGCAGTAATGGACTAGCTTACGAGCAGTACTTC
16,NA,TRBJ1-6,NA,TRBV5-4,CASSLPPGVGNSPLHF,TGTGCCAGCAGCTTGCCCCCAGGGGTCGGAAATTCACCCCTCCACTTT
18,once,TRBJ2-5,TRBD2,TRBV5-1,CASSLSIRAGGNQETQYF,TGCGCCAGCAGCTTGTCAATCCGGGCGGGGGGGAACCAAGAGACCCAGTACTTC
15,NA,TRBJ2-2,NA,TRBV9,CASSVEQTNTGELFF,TGTGCCAGCAGCGTAGAACAGACGAACACCGGGGAGCTGTTTTTT
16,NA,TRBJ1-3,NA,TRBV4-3,CASSQDPRGLGNTIYF,TGCGCCAGCAGCCAAGATCCCAGAGGGCTCGGAAACACCATATATTTT
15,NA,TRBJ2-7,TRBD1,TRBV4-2,CASSQEPDRAYEQYF,TGTGCCAGCAGCCAAGAACCGGACAGGGCCTACGAGCAGTACTTC
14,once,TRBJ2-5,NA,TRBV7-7,CASSLQGDRETQYF,TGTGCCAGCAGCCTGCAGGGTGATAGGGAGACCCAGTACTTC
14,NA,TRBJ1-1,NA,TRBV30,CAWRSWAVNTEAFF,TGTGCCTGGAGGTCATGGGCAGTGAACACTGAAGCTTTCTTT
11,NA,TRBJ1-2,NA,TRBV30,CAWSAGYGYTF,TGTGCCTGGTCAGCTGGGTATGGCTACACCTTC
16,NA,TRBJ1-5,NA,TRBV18,CASSLYSGRNNQPQHF,TGTGCCAGCTCCCTCTATTCCGGACGGAACAATCAGCCCCAGCATTTT
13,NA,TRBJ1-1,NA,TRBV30,CACWQQGNTEAFF,TGTGCCTGTTGGCAACAGGGAAACACTGAAGCTTTCTTT